This T cell receptor (beta chain) derives from a study of blood T cell repertoires in COVID-19. Study summary: Sites in the United States, Italy and Spain provided acute and convalescent COVID-19 samples. The analysed material was cDNA or gDNA that came from T cells, B-cell-depleted T cells, or PBMCs.

In the source study's methods: Estimated nucleated cell counts came from reference gene primer amplification. Some clones are missing from TCRdb's copy, which holds only in-frame ones; the method was immunoSEQ multiplex PCR. D and trimming come from the DNA, and the V and J calls and clone size come from that table. Of some 110,000 clones listed, around 82% were seen once; the top ten hold about 5%. The V end was cut by 2 bases, the J end by 1 base, with 21 bases between. The germline CDR1 and CDR2 sequences are SGHDN and FVKESK. This CDR3 is 18 amino acids long. This clone was seen just once. The chain joins TRBV14 to TRBJ2-7, with D maybe TRBD2 (6 bases). Sequencing was done on a sample of peripheral blood. The sequence derives from a man between 60 and 75 years old with acute or convalescent COVID-19. The CDR3 here is CASSQSSRLAKSSYEQYF. CDR3 in DNA: TGTGCCAGCAGCCAATCAAGTCGCCTAGCGAAAAGTTCCTACGAGCAGTACTTC.